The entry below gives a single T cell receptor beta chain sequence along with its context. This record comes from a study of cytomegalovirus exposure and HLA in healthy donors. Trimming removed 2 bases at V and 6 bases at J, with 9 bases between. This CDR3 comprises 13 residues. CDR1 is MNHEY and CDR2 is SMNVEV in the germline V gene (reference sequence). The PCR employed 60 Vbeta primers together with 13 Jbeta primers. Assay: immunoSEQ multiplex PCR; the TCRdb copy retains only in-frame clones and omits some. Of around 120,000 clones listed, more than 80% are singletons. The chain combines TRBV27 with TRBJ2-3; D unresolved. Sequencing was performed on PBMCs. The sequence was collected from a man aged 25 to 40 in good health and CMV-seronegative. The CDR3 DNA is TGTGCCAGCAGTTTAGTCAGTTGGGATACGCAGTATTTT. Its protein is CASSLVSWDTQYF.